Each of the 23 T cell receptor beta chains below was sequenced from the same sample in a study of blood T cell repertoires in COVID-19. Profiled with immunoSEQ multiplex PCR; TCRdb holds only in-frame clones, not every one. Here the sample spans about 200,000 clones, 70% to 90% being singletons. What was sequenced was PBMCs or T cells enriched from blood (not recorded which). These receptors all come from a woman in her thirties or forties with acute COVID-19.

This clone was picked up one time. The V gene is TRBV6-9, the J gene TRBJ2-1; TRBD2 matches at 11 bases. Trimming removed 5 bases from V and 8 bases from J; junction bases left unmatched: 8. The germline CDR1 and CDR2 sequences are MNHGY and SVAAGI. The CDR3 extends over 15 amino acids. CDR3 sequence reads: CASSSSGRAVDEQFF. CDR3 DNA: TGTGCCAGCAGTAGTAGCGGGAGGGCCGTAGATGAGCAGTTCTTC.

The rearrangement uses TRBV11-1 and TRBJ2-7, with TRBD2 matching over 9 bases. CDR3 length: 15 residues. Per germline, CDR1 SGHAT and CDR2 FQDESV (reference sequence). V shed 6 bases, J shed 0 bases, and the junction held 6 bases outside the gene matches. Written as DNA, the CDR3 is TGTGCCAGCAGTCCCCGGACTAGCGACTCCTACGAGCAGTACTTC. It translates to CASSPRTSDSYEQYF.

The J gene is TRBJ2-7, the V gene TRBV5-4; 12 bases line up with TRBD2. This CDR3 has 15 amino acids. V gave up 4 bases and J gave up 6 bases; unmatched junction bases: 8. Germline CDR1 and CDR2: SGHNT and YYREEE (reference sequence). CDR3 DNA: TGTGCCAGCAGCGCTAGCGGGAGGGCCGGGTTCGAGCAGTACTTC. Its protein product is CASSASGRAGFEQYF.

The count of this clone is one. The J gene is TRBJ2-7, the V gene TRBV6-5, with D maybe TRBD1 (6 bases). CDR1 and CDR2 from the germline V gene are MNHEY and SVGAGI. Deletions cut 0 bases from V and 1 base from J, with 10 bases between. The CDR3 has 15 amino acids. CDR3 nucleotide sequence: TGTGCCAGCAGTTACTCCGACAGGAGATCCTACGAGCAGTACTTC. Protein sequence: CASSYSDRRSYEQYF.

This clone was recorded only once. The chain combines TRBV7-9 with TRBJ1-1, with TRBD1 identical over 7 bases. The V segment lost 7 bases and the J segment 5 bases; nucleotides outside the gene matches: 7. Germline lookup yields CDR1 SEHNR and CDR2 FQNEAQ (reference sequence). The CDR3 spans 13 residues. CDR3 nucleotide sequence: TGTGCCAGCAAGATCGAACAGGGGACTGAAGCTTTCTTT. Translated, it gives CASKIEQGTEAFF.

This chain's CDR3 is CARRQVNQETQYF. The CDR3 region has the DNA TGTGCCAGGAGACAGGTTAACCAAGAGACCCAGTACTTC. The rearrangement links TRBV21-1 to TRBJ2-5; TRBD1 was called by the table and not checked on the DNA. TRBV21-1 is shown as a pseudogene. The CDR3 loop spans 13 amino acids.

The chain uses TRBV28 and TRBJ1-2; the D is unclear. V lost 8 bases and J lost 8, with 12 bases in between. CDR3 length: 11 residues. CDR1 is MDHEN and CDR2 is SYDVKM in the germline V gene. In DNA form, the CDR3 reads TGTGCCAGCGCCCTAGAGCGGGGCTACACCTTC. Translated, it gives CASALERGYTF.

The J gene is TRBJ2-2, the V gene TRBV6-2 or TRBV6-3; 7 bases agree with TRBD2. The germline CDR1 and CDR2 sequences are MNHEY and SVGEGT. V lost 4 bases to trimming and J lost 4 bases; unmatched junction nucleotides: 6. The CDR3 has 15 residues. The CDR3 here is CASSFTTSSTGELFF. The DNA for the CDR3 is TGTGCCAGCAGTTTTACGACTAGCAGCACCGGGGAGCTGTTTTTT.

This chain joins TRBV6-5 and TRBJ1-6, with 10 bases matching TRBD1. The CDR3 is 16 residues long. V was pared by 2 bases and J by 7 bases, with 5 bases of the junction left unmatched. CDR1 is MNHEY, CDR2 SVGAGI, per germline. The CDR3 is CASSYRQGAGNSPLHF. CDR3 nucleotide sequence: TGTGCCAGCAGTTACCGACAGGGGGCTGGGAATTCACCCCTCCACTTT.

V gene TRBV5-4 combines with J gene TRBJ1-5, with a weak D call TRBD1 (5 bases). Trimming removed 4 bases from V and 6 bases from J, with 11 bases in between. This CDR3 contains 13 residues. Per the germline V gene, CDR1 is SGHNT and CDR2 is YYREEE (reference sequence). This chain's CDR3 is CASSPGTGQPQHF. The CDR3 DNA follows: TGTGCCAGCAGCCCCGGGACTGGTCAGCCCCAGCATTTT.

This sequence joins TRBV28 and TRBJ1-4; the D is unclear. Deletions cut 6 bases from V and 6 bases from J, with 11 bases between. This CDR3 contains 13 residues. Per germline, CDR1 MDHEN and CDR2 SYDVKM. The CDR3 reads CASRGGSDEKLFF. In DNA, the CDR3 is TGTGCCAGCAGGGGAGGTAGTGATGAAAAACTGTTTTTT.

The chain employs TRBV18 and TRBJ2-5; 11 bases line up with TRBD1. In germline, CDR1 is KGHSH, CDR2 LQKENI. With V trimmed by 4 bases and J by 5 bases, 6 bases remained unmatched. This CDR3 region has 15 residues. CDR3 DNA: TGTGCCAGCTCACTGGGACAGGGGGGTCTCGAGACCCAGTACTTC. Translated: CASSLGQGGLETQYF.

This clone occurred once. This chain connects TRBV2 to TRBJ1-5; TRBD1 agrees at 10 bases. J gave up 5 bases and V 4 bases, and 5 bases lay outside the gene matches. The length of the CDR3 is 15 residues. Germline CDR1 SNHLY, CDR2 FYNNEI. DNA of the CDR3: TGTGCCAGCAGTGGGGGACAGGGGACGTATCAGCCCCAGCATTTT. Encoded protein: CASSGGQGTYQPQHF.

Concerning this clone itself: This CDR3 is also generated by other DNA sequences in the sample. The V and J genes are TRBV19 and TRBJ1-5; a weak D match, TRBD1 (6 bases). There are 12 residues in the CDR3. V lost 8 bases to trimming and J lost 2 bases, with 7 bases between them. In germline, CDR1 is LNHDA, CDR2 SQIVND (reference sequence). The CDR3 loop is CASRQGNQPQHF. In nucleotides, the CDR3 is TGTGCCAGTCGACAGGGCAATCAGCCCCAGCATTTT.

The chain has TRBV28 and TRBJ2-2, with D unclear. This CDR3 has 13 residues. Trimming shortened V by 6 bases and J by 1 base, and 6 bases separated the two germline ends. Germline V gives CDR1 MDHEN, CDR2 SYDVKM. The CDR3 coding sequence is TGTGCCAGCAGGACGGGGAACACCGGGGAGCTGTTTTTT. Its translation: CASRTGNTGELFF.

V and J are TRBV3-1 (or the pseudogene TRBV3-2) and TRBJ2-5; 13 nucleotides align to TRBD2. The CDR3 runs 15 residues. Looked up from germline, CDR1 is LGHDT and CDR2 is YNNKEL (reference sequence). V shed 6 bases, J shed 7 bases, and the junction held 8 bases outside the gene matches. The CDR3 nucleotides read TGTGCCAGCAGATCCACTAGCGGGAGGGGAGGGACCCAGTACTTC. Protein sequence: CASRSTSGRGGTQYF.

The chain couples TRBV5-1 to TRBJ2-5, with TRBD1 matching 8 bases. V was pared by 1 base and J by 3 bases, with 5 bases of the junction left unmatched. The CDR3 sequence is 15 residues long. Germline V lookup: CDR1 SGHRS, CDR2 YFSETQ. The CDR3 sequence is CASSLLAGGEETQYF. CDR3 DNA: TGCGCCAGCAGCTTGTTGGCAGGGGGCGAAGAGACCCAGTACTTC.

J is TRBJ2-2 and V is TRBV7-6; 10 bases are shared with TRBD2. Germline V CDR1 and CDR2: SGHVS, FNYEAQ. CDR3 length: 17 amino acids. Trimming at V came to 4 bases and at J to 1 base, leaving 6 bases not matched to a gene. The CDR3 nucleotides are TGTGCCAGCAGCTGGCCAGTAGCGGGAGGGAACACCGGGGAGCTGTTTTTT. It encodes CASSWPVAGGNTGELFF.

This chain uses TRBV28 with TRBJ2-4, with 11 positions matching TRBD2. V lost 5 bases to trimming and J lost 10 bases; unmatched junction nucleotides: 10. This CDR3 contains 15 residues. The germline CDR1 and CDR2 sequences are MDHEN and SYDVKM. For the CDR3, the DNA is TGTGCCAGCAGTCCCCCACTAGCGGGAGCGGCGATTCAGTACTTC. This gives the protein CASSPPLAGAAIQYF.

This chain joins TRBV9 and TRBJ2-7; a weak D match, TRBD2 (5 bases). Germline CDR1 reads SGDLS; CDR2 reads YYNGEE. This CDR3 has 15 residues. Trimming left V 2 bases short and J 0 bases short, with 12 bases between. CDR3: CASSVRTLNSYEQYF. CDR3 in DNA: TGTGCCAGCAGCGTCAGGACTCTCAACTCCTACGAGCAGTACTTC.

This clone was seen only once. The rearrangement links TRBV15 to TRBJ2-1, with TRBD2 identical over 8 bases. The CDR3 consists of 18 residues. CDR1 and CDR2 (germline): LNHNV, YYDKDF (reference sequence). With V trimmed by 3 bases and J by 8 bases, 18 bases remained unmatched. For the CDR3, the DNA is TGTGCCACCAGCAGGAGGGGGGCTAGCGGGTCATTAGGGGATGAGCAGTTCTTC. As protein: CATSRRGASGSLGDEQFF. Combining the CDR3 with reference TRBV15 and TRBJ2-1 gives the whole variable domain DAMVIQNPRYQVTQFGKPVTLSCSQTLNHNVMYWYQQKSSQAPKLLFHYYDKDFNNEADTPDNFQSRRPNTSFCFLDIRSPGLGDTAMYLCATSRRGASGSLGDEQFFGPGTRLTVL.

This sequence joins TRBV6-1 and TRBJ1-1; a weak D match, TRBD1 (5 bases). CDR3 size: 12 residues. Germline CDR1 is MNHNS and CDR2 is SASEGT. The V gene lost 2 bases and the J gene lost 7 bases, with 8 bases spanning the gap. The CDR3 DNA reads as TGTGCCAGCAGTGAACGGGGGTTTGAAGCTTTCTTT. Translation gives CASSERGFEAFF.

The gene calls are TRBV11-2 and TRBJ2-1, with TRBD2 matching 7 bases. CDR1 SGHAT and CDR2 FQNNGV come from the germline V gene. J gave up 9 bases and V 3 bases, and 2 bases lay outside the gene matches. This CDR3 region has 12 residues. This chain's CDR3 is CASSFAGVEQFF. CDR3 nucleotides: TGTGCCAGCAGCTTTGCGGGGGTTGAGCAGTTCTTC. Filled out from reference TRBV11-2 and TRBJ2-1, the complete variable domain reads EAGVAQSPRYKIIEKRQSVAFWCNPISGHATLYWYQQILGQGPKLLIQFQNNGVVDDSQLPKDRFSAERLKGVDSTLKIQPAKLEDSAVYLCASSFAGVEQFFGPGTRLTVL.